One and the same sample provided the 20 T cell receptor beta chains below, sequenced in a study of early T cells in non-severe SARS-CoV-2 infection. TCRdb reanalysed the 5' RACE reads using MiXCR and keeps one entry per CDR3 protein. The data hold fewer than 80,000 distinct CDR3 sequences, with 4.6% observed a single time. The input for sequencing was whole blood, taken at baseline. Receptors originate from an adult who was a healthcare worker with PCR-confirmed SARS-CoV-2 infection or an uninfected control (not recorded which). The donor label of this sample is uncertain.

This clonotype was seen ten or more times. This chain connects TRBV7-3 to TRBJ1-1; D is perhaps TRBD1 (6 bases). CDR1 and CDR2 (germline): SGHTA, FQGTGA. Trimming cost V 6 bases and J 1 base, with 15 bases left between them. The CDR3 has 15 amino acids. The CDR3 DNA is TGTGCCAGCAGTCAATCCGGGACAAGGAACACTGAAGCTTTCTTT. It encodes CASSQSGTRNTEAFF.

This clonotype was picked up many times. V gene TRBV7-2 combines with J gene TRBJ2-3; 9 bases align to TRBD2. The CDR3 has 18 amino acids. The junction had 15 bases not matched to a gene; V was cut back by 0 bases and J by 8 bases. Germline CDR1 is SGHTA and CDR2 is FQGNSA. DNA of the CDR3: TGTGCCAGCAGCTTAGCAACGAGCGGGGGGCCTCGGTCCGGTACGCAGTATTTT. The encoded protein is CASSLATSGGPRSGTQYF.

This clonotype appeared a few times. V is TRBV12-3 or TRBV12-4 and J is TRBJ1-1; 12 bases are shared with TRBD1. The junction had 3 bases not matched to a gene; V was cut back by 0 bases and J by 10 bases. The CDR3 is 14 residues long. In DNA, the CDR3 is TGTGCCAGCAGTTTAGCTGGGACAGGGGGCGTAGCTTTCTTT. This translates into CASSLAGTGGVAFF.

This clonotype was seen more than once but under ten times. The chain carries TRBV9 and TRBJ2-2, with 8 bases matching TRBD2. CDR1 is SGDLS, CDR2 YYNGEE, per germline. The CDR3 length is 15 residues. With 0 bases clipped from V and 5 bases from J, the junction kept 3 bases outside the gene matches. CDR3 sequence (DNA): TGTGCCAGCAGCGTAGGCGGGGGGCGAACCGGGGAGCTGTTTTTT. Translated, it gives CASSVGGGRTGELFF.

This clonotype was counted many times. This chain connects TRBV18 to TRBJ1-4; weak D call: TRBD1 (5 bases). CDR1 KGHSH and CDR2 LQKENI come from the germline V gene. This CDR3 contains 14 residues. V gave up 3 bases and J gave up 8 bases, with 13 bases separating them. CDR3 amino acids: CASSPWQGKEKLFF. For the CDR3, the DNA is TGTGCCAGCTCACCCTGGCAGGGAAAGGAAAAACTGTTTTTT.

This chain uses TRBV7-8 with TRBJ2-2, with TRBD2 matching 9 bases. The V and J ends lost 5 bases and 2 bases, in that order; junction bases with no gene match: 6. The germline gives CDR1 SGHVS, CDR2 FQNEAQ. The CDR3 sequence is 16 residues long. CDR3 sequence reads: CASSPRLADNTGELFF. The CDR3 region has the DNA TGTGCCAGCAGCCCCAGACTAGCGGATAACACCGGGGAGCTGTTTTTT.

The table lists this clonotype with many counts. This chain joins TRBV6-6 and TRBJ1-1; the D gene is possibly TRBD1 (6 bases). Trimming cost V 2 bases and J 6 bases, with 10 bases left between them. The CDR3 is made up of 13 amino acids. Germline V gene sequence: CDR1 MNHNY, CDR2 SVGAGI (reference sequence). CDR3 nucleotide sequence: TGTGCCAGCAGTTACAGCAGGACAGCTGAAGCTTTCTTT. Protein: CASSYSRTAEAFF.

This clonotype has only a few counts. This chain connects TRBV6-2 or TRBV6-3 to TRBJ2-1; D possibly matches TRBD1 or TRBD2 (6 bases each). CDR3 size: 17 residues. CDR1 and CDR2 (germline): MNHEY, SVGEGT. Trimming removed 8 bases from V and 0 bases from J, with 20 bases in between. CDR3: CASGPQSGAPSYNEQFF. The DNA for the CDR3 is TGTGCCAGCGGACCCCAATCGGGGGCCCCCTCCTACAATGAGCAGTTCTTC.

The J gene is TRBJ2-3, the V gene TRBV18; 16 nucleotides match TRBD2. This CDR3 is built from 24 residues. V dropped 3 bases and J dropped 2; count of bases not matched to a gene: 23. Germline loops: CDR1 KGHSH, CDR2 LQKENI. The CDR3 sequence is CASSPLGLAGGPSIEWLDTDTQYF. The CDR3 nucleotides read TGTGCCAGCTCACCGTTGGGACTAGCGGGGGGGCCTAGCATCGAATGGCTGGACACAGATACGCAGTATTTT.

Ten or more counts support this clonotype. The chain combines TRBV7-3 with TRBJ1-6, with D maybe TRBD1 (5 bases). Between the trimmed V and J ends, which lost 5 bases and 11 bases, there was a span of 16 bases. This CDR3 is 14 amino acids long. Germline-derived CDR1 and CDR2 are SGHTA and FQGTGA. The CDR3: CASSGGWGNAPLHF. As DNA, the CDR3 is TGTGCCAGCAGCGGCGGATGGGGGAATGCACCCCTCCACTTT.

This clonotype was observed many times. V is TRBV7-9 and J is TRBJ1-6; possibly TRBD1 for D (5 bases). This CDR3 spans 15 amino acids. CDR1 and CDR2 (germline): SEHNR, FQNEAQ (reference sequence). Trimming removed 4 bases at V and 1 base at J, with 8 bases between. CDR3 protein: CASSSRVSYNSPLHF. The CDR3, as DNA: TGTGCCAGCAGCTCCAGGGTTTCCTATAATTCACCCCTCCACTTT.

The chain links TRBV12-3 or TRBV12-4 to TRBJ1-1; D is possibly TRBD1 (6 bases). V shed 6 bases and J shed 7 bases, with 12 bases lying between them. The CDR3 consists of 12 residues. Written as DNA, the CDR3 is TGTGCCAGCAGAACAGGGTCTCATGAAGCTTTCTTT. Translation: CASRTGSHEAFF.

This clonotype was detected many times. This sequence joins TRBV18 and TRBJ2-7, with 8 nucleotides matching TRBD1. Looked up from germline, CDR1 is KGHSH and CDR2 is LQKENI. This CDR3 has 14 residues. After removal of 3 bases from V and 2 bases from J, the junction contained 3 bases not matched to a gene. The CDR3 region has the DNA TGTGCCAGCTCACCCCCGGGACAGGCCTACGAGCAGTACTTC. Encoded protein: CASSPPGQAYEQYF.

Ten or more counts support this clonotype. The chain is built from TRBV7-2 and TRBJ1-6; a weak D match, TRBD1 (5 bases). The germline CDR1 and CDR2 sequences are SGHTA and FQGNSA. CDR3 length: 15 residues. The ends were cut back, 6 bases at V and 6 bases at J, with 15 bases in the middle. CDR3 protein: CASRIARDGNSPLHF. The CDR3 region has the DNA TGTGCCAGCAGGATAGCCCGGGACGGTAATTCACCCCTCCACTTT.

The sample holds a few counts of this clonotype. In nucleotides, the CDR3 is TGTGCCAGCAGCTTAGAGCTGGGGGCTAACTATGGCTACACCTTC. Its translation: CASSLELGANYGYTF. This chain uses TRBV7-9 with TRBJ1-2, with TRBD1 as a possible D gene (5 bases). The CDR3 loop spans 15 amino acids. Germline V gene lookup returns CDR1 SEHNR and CDR2 FQNEAQ (reference sequence). V was trimmed by 1 base and J by 0 bases, leaving 9 bases between them.

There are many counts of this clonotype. CDR3 loop: CASSQRTGGMSGYTF. CDR3 coding DNA: TGTGCCAGCAGCCAGAGGACAGGGGGAATGTCTGGCTACACCTTC. J is TRBJ1-2 and V is TRBV6-6; 10 nucleotides agree with TRBD1. The CDR3 is made up of 15 amino acids. V lost 6 bases, J lost 7 bases, and 11 bases stayed unmatched. Germline lookup yields CDR1 MNHNY and CDR2 SVGAGI (reference sequence).

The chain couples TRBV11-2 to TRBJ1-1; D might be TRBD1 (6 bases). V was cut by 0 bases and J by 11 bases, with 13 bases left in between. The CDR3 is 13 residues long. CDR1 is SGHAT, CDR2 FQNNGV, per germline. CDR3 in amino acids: CASSLDPQGKAFF. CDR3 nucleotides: TGTGCCAGCAGCTTAGATCCGCAGGGGAAGGCTTTCTTT.

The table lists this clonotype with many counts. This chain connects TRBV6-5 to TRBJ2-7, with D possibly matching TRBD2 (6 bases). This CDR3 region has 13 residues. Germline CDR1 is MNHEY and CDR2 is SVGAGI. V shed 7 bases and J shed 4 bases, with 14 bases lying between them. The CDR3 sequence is CASKIPGGYEQYF. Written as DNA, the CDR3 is TGTGCCAGCAAAATCCCTGGGGGGTACGAGCAGTACTTC.

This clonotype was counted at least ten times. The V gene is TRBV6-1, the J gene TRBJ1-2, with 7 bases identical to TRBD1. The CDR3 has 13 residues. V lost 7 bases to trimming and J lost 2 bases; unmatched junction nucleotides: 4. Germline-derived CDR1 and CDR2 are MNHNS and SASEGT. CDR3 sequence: CASTPTGNYGYTF. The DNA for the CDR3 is TGTGCCAGCACCCCGACAGGGAACTATGGCTACACCTTC.

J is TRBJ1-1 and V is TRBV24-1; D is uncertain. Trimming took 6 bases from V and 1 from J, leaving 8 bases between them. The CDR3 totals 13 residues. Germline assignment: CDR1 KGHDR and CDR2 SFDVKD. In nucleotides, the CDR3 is TGTGCCACCAGTTCTGCTACGAACACTGAAGCTTTCTTT. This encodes CATSSATNTEAFF.